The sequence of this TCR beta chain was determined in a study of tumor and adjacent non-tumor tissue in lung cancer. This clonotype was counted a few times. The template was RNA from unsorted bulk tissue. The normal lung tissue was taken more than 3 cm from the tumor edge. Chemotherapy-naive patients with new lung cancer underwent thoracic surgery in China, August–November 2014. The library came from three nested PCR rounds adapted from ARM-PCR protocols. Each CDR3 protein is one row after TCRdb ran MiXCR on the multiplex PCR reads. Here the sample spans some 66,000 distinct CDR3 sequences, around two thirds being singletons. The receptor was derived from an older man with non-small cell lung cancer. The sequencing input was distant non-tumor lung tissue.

The DNA for the CDR3 is TGCAGCGTTTTGTCTAGCGGGGGGGCTGAGCAGTTCTTC. It yields the protein CSVLSSGGAEQFF. V usage is TRBV29-1 and J usage is TRBJ2-1, with 12 bases matching TRBD2. Germline values: CDR1 SQVTM, CDR2 ANQGSEA. This CDR3 has 13 amino acids. J was trimmed by 9 bases and V by 5 bases; bases with no gene match: 5.